Listed here is a single T cell receptor beta chain. The target of this receptor is not known. No clone much larger than this one lies a single base away; base qualities are absent. This specimen's time point label, per the study, means: sample taken at primary tumor resection. TCR sequencing used whole RNA extracted from tumor and nontumor lung tissue, or from cryopreserved PBMC samples, without cell sorting. Donors were about 70 patients with early-stage, untreated non-small cell lung cancer from the lung TRACERx cohort. Only patients for whom sufficient RNA was available from at least two tumor regions were selected for TCR sequencing. The library was built by means of 5' RACE. The sequencer was a NextSeq 500. In the TCR library protocol, a unique molecular identifier was attached to each TCR cDNA molecule so that PCR and sequencing errors could be corrected. On the authors' methods: Decombinator tools were used for TCR identification, UMI-based error correction and CDR3 extraction. TCRs above a frequency of 2 per 1,000, corresponding to the top 1% of the tumor frequency distribution, were defined as expanded. Renyi diversity was calculated using the R vegan package after each repertoire was subsampled 100 times to 5,000 TCRs. CDR3 similarity networks were constructed using string-kernel similarity of amino acid triplets, with links drawn between CDR3s whose pairwise similarity was above 0.82. TCRdb took the public reads, trimmed them with fastp at Q25, ran MiXCR for clone calling and kept in-frame beta chains. Identical CDR3 proteins give one entry, which carries the most common genes and DNA. TCRdb's processing, not the study's, gives the V and J calls here. The sample table holds 85,000 to 100,000 distinct CDR3 sequences, of which approximately 12% were seen once. About two fifths of the sample is in the top ten clones.

The sample comes from a study of spatial heterogeneity in lung cancer (dated 2019 in TCRdb). Context from the whole study: More beta-chain than alpha-chain transcripts were consistently detected, likely reflecting higher beta-chain transcript abundance. Nonsynonymous mutation counts, determined by whole-exome sequencing of tumor tissue, were related to features of the TCR repertoire. Both alpha and beta chains were TCR-sequenced in samples taken at surgery, namely 220 tumor regions, around 64 matched nontumor lung samples and some 53 PBMC samples. In non-small cell lung cancer, the study quantitatively compared TCR alpha and beta repertoires across several tumor regions, matched nontumor lung, and blood. In the raw uncorrected reads, each unique combination of TCR and UMI appeared more than ten times on average. The paper's findings and limits, for the study overall: Additional single-cell paired TCR alpha and beta sequencing was considered necessary to confirm, at a functional level, the hypothesis that regional TCRs recognize regional mutations. Ubiquitous expanded tumor TCRs were found in blood more often at tumor resection than at routine follow-up.

The CDR3 goes from the cysteine to the phenylalanine over 14 residues. Only the CDR3 part of the read is kept: 42 bases, read in frame from the first base. From a lookup of the germline V gene (reference sequence), CDR1 and CDR2 are SEHNR and FQNEAQ. V is shortened by 5 bases, J by 4 bases, and the region joining them spans 15 bases. The clonotype was recovered from a male donor with early-stage non-small cell lung cancer. The V and J segments used are TRBV7-9 and TRBJ2-7; the D gene is perhaps TRBD1, on 6 matching bases. Sequencing used PBMCs, obtained at surgery. In nucleotides, the sequence is TGTGCCAGCAGCCCTCTTAGGACAGCGTACGAGCAGTACTTC. This codes for CASSPLRTAYEQYF.